This T cell receptor (beta chain) was sequenced for a study of blood T cell repertoires in COVID-19. Sequencing was performed with immunoSEQ multiplex PCR; in TCRdb, only in-frame clones are kept and a portion is missing. The table has around 370,000 clones, about nine tenths seen once. This CDR3 is 12 amino acids long. Germline V gene sequence: CDR1 SEHNR, CDR2 FQNEAQ (reference sequence). The V end was cut by 5 bases, the J end by 9 bases, with 11 bases between. This sequence originates from a woman in her 50s with COVID-19, enrolled during active disease. The chain carries TRBV7-9 and TRBJ1-5; no reliable D call. Material for sequencing was peripheral blood. The CDR3 DNA is TGTGCCAGCAGCGACGTCGCGGCGCCCCAGCATTTT. Translation: CASSDVAAPQHF.